The present T cell receptor (beta chain) was sequenced within a study of shared clonotypes between healthy human individuals. About the research overall: CD8 memory received one plate per donor, CD8 naive two, CD4 memory three and CD4 naive three.

Every one of the donors was a Caucasian adult that lived in Nashville, Tennessee. The CDR3 runs to 18 residues. CDR1 is MGHRA and CDR2 is YSYEKL in the germline V gene. V lost 3 bases and J 2 bases, leaving 19 bases between the germline ends. The table came from immunoSEQ multiplex PCR; TCRdb's copy has only in-frame clones and leaves some out. The sample carries approximately 2.4 million clones, roughly 95% recorded once. This sequence originates from a man aged 18 to 29 in good health. The rearrangement links TRBV4-1 to TRBJ2-2, with D possibly TRBD1 on 6 matching bases. The sequenced sample consisted of naive CD4+ T cells sorted from blood. Described subset: CD45RA+ positively selected. In nucleotides, the CDR3 is TGCGCCAGCAGCCAGAGGGCAGGCAGGGGAGATAACACCGGGGAGCTGTTTTTT. It specifies CASSQRAGRGDNTGELFF.